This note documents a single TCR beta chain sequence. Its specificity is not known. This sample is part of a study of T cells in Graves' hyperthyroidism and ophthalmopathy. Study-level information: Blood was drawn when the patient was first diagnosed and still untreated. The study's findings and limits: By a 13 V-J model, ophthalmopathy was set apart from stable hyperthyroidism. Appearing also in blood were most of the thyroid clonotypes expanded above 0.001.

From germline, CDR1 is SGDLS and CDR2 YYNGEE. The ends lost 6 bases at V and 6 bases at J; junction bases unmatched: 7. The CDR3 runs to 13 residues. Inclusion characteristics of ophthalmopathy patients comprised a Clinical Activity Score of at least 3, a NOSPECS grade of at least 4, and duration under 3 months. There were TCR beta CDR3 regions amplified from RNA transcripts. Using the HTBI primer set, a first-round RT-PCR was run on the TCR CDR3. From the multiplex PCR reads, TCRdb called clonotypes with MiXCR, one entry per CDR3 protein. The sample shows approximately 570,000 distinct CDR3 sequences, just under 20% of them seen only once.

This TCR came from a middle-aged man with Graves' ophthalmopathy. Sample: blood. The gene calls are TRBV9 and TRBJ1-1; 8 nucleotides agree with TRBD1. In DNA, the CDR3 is TGTGCCAGCAACCGACAGGGGAGCGCTGAAGCTTTCTTT. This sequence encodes CASNRQGSAEAFF.